Below are 26 T cell receptor beta chains sequenced from a single sample in a study of CD8 T cells in ankylosing spondylitis. TCRdb ran MiXCR on the 5' RACE reads and lists one entry per CDR3 protein. The data show approximately 42,000 distinct CDR3 sequences, about 10% seen once. The sequenced material came from blood, either unsorted or a sorted T cell fraction (not recorded which). Receptors originate from a male donor with ankylosing spondylitis or in good health (not recorded which).

This clonotype occurred many times. This chain links TRBV4-2 with TRBJ1-1; no clear D. The CDR3 spans 12 residues. V dropped 4 bases and J dropped 11 bases, with 14 bases sitting between them. Germline V gene lookup returns CDR1 LGHNA and CDR2 YNFKEQ. For the CDR3, the DNA is TGTGCCAGCAGCCCGGGTGGGAGAGAGGCTTTCTTT. Translating gives CASSPGGREAFF.

This sequence joins TRBV5-5 and TRBJ1-5; D unresolved. The CDR3 is 15 residues long. Per the germline V gene, CDR1 is SGHKS and CDR2 is YYEKEE (reference sequence). Between the trimmed V and J ends, which lost 4 bases and 0 bases, there was a span of 11 bases. CDR3 in DNA: TGTGCCAGCAGCCTGGGTCGCAATAGCAATCAGCCCCAGCATTTT. Its translation: CASSLGRNSNQPQHF.

Only a few counts were recorded for this clonotype. The genes are TRBV12-3 or TRBV12-4 and TRBJ2-3, with a weak D call TRBD2 (5 bases). CDR3 length equals 14 residues. V dropped 6 bases and J dropped 0 bases, with 10 bases sitting between them. CDR3 loop: CASSGVRSTDTQYF. CDR3 nucleotides: TGTGCCAGCAGCGGGGTTAGAAGCACAGATACGCAGTATTTT.

This clonotype showed up many times. The V gene is TRBV12-3 or TRBV12-4, the J gene TRBJ2-5; TRBD1 aligns across 8 bases. V lost 6 bases and J lost 1; bases outside the gene matches: 7. The CDR3 runs to 15 residues. Here the CDR3 DNA reads TGTGCCAGCAGCCTCGGACAGGGCCTCCAAGAGACCCAGTACTTC. It specifies CASSLGQGLQETQYF.

At least ten counts were recorded for this clonotype. The V call is TRBV5-1, the J call TRBJ2-7; 8 nucleotides agree with TRBD1. CDR3 size: 15 residues. V dropped 0 bases and J dropped 1; count of bases not matched to a gene: 3. Germline loops: CDR1 SGHRS, CDR2 YFSETQ. CDR3 residues: CASSLGTGTSYEQYF. As DNA, the CDR3 is TGCGCCAGCAGCTTGGGGACAGGGACGTCCTACGAGCAGTACTTC.

This clonotype was detected ten times or more. The chain joins TRBV9 to TRBJ1-1; weak D call: TRBD1 (5 bases). Trimming left V 4 bases short and J 7 bases short, with 14 bases between. CDR3 length: 13 residues. In germline, CDR1 is SGDLS, CDR2 YYNGEE. CDR3 bases: TGTGCCAGCAGCCCCAGTTGGGGGGATGAAGCTTTCTTT. Translated: CASSPSWGDEAFF.

This clonotype was seen many times. The chain joins TRBV5-1 to TRBJ1-2; D ambiguous. Per the germline V gene, CDR1 is SGHRS and CDR2 is YFSETQ. This CDR3 spans 11 amino acids. Trimming cost V 0 bases and J 7 bases, with 4 bases left between them. The CDR3 region is CASSLGSGYTF. CDR3 nucleotide sequence: TGCGCCAGCAGCTTGGGGAGTGGCTACACCTTC. Complete variable domain (other parts from reference TRBV5-1 and TRBJ1-2): KAGVTQTPRYLIKTRGQQVTLSCSPISGHRSVSWYQQTPGQGLQFLFEYFSETQRNKGNFPGRFSGRQFSNSRSEMNVSTLELGDSALYLCASSLGSGYTFGSGTRLTVV.

This clonotype was seen a handful of times. The chain links TRBV12-3 or TRBV12-4 to TRBJ1-1; TRBD1 matches 7 bases. V lost 6 bases to trimming and J lost 3 bases; unmatched junction nucleotides: 7. This CDR3 is built from 14 residues. The CDR3 DNA reads TGTGCCAGCAGCCGTCAGGGGGGGGACACTGAAGCTTTCTTT. The encoded protein is CASSRQGGDTEAFF.

This clonotype was recorded at least ten times. The V call is TRBV3-1, the J call TRBJ2-3; no reliable D call. The germline V gene encodes CDR1 LGHDT and CDR2 YNNKEL (reference sequence). The V gene lost 1 base and the J gene lost 4 bases, with 12 bases spanning the gap. The CDR3 runs 15 residues. The DNA for the CDR3 is TGTGCCAGCAGCCAAGTTGCAAAGCCGGCAGATACGCAGTATTTT. Amino acid sequence: CASSQVAKPADTQYF.

At least ten counts were recorded for this clonotype. The gene calls are TRBV29-1 and TRBJ2-7, with D possibly TRBD1 on 5 matching bases. From germline, CDR1 is SQVTM and CDR2 ANQGSEA. CDR3 length: 12 residues. V lost 4 bases, J lost 1 base, and 8 bases lay in between. The CDR3 DNA is TGCAGCGTTGGACAGTCTTCCTACGAGCAGTACTTC. Its protein product is CSVGQSSYEQYF.

This clonotype was recorded at least ten times. The chain couples TRBV20-1 to TRBJ2-2; D possibly corresponds to TRBD1 (5 bases). CDR3 size: 13 residues. Looked up from germline, CDR1 is DFQATT and CDR2 is SNEGSKA (reference sequence). Trimming left V 5 bases short and J 1 base short, with 8 bases between. CDR3 sequence: CSAGAGNTGELFF. As DNA, the CDR3 is TGCAGTGCTGGGGCAGGGAACACCGGGGAGCTGTTTTTT.

This clonotype was seen a handful of times. The gene calls are TRBV7-2 and TRBJ1-1; tentatively, D is TRBD1 (6 bases). V lost 1 base and J 5 bases, leaving 11 bases between the germline ends. CDR1 is SGHTA and CDR2 is FQGNSA in the germline V gene. CDR3 length: 14 residues. CDR3 loop: CASSLEEGVTEAFF. CDR3 DNA: TGTGCCAGCAGCTTAGAGGAGGGGGTAACTGAAGCTTTCTTT.

This chain joins TRBV18 and TRBJ1-2, with D uncertain. Germline V CDR1 and CDR2: KGHSH, LQKENI. CDR3 length equals 13 residues. Trimming pared 3 bases from V and 8 bases from J, leaving 13 bases between. Written as DNA, the CDR3 is TGTGCCAGCTCACCGAGGCCTGTAGAGGGCTACACCTTC. Translation: CASSPRPVEGYTF. Combining the CDR3 with reference TRBV18 and TRBJ1-2 gives the whole variable domain NAGVMQNPRHLVRRRGQEARLRCSPMKGHSHVYWYRQLPEEGLKFMVYLQKENIIDESGMPKERFSAEFPKEGPSILRIQQVVRGDSAAYFCASSPRPVEGYTFGSGTRLTVV.

The V and J genes are TRBV5-1 and TRBJ2-3; D is uncertain. The CDR3 is 13 residues long. Germline V lookup: CDR1 SGHRS, CDR2 YFSETQ. V dropped 4 bases and J dropped 2 bases, with 8 bases sitting between them. CDR3 residues: CASSPDPTDTQYF. The CDR3 coding sequence is TGCGCCAGCAGCCCCGATCCCACAGATACGCAGTATTTT.

This clonotype was detected many times. The chain has TRBV3-1 and TRBJ2-1; tentative D call: TRBD2 (5 bases). The ends were cut back, 4 bases at V and 9 bases at J, with 10 bases in the middle. The CDR3 length is 12 residues. The V gene's germline CDR1 is LGHDT and CDR2 YNNKEL (reference sequence). In DNA, the CDR3 is TGTGCCAGCAGCCTGAGCCGGGGTGAGCAGTTCTTC. It translates to CASSLSRGEQFF.

The chain has TRBV5-4 and TRBJ2-3; 8 bases match TRBD2. CDR3 length: 15 amino acids. Germline V gene sequence: CDR1 SGHNT, CDR2 YYREEE (reference sequence). V shed 4 bases and J 0 bases; nucleotides not matched to a gene: 4. The CDR3 protein is CASSGGGTSTDTQYF. CDR3 coding DNA: TGTGCCAGCAGCGGCGGGGGGACTAGCACAGATACGCAGTATTTT.

The chain uses TRBV19 and TRBJ2-2; 7 bases fit TRBD2. CDR1 LNHDA and CDR2 SQIVND come from the germline V gene (reference sequence). V shed 6 bases, J shed 4 bases, and the junction held 8 bases outside the gene matches. The CDR3 runs 15 residues. Here the CDR3 DNA reads TGTGCCAGTAGACGGGCGGGGGATTCCACCGGGGAGCTGTTTTTT. As protein: CASRRAGDSTGELFF.

This clonotype was seen many times. V and J are TRBV5-6 and TRBJ1-6; 11 positions agree with TRBD1. This CDR3 region has 19 residues. After removal of 2 bases from V and 6 bases from J, the junction contained 13 bases not matched to a gene. CDR1 and CDR2 from the germline V gene are SGHDT and YYEEEE. In nucleotides, the CDR3 is TGTGCCAGCAGCTTCCGGGACAGGGGGTTTGACCCCCGTAATTCACCCCTCCACTTT. It is translated as CASSFRDRGFDPRNSPLHF.

As concerns this clonotype: The junction shows a germline mismatch at one end, possibly a read error. V gene TRBV12-3 or TRBV12-4 combines with J gene TRBJ1-5; TRBD1 aligns across 11 bases. The length of the CDR3 is 18 residues. The CDR3 DNA follows: TGTACCAGCAGTTTAAACTTAGGGACAGGGGGTAGCAATCAGCCCCAGCATTTT. Protein sequence: CTSSLNLGTGGSNQPQHF.

This clonotype was recorded at least ten times. The chain recombines TRBV12-3 or TRBV12-4 with TRBJ2-7, with TRBD2 as a possible D gene (6 bases). The length of the CDR3 is 14 residues. Trimming took 2 bases from V and 0 from J, leaving 8 bases between them. The CDR3 coding sequence is TGTGCCAGCAGTTTACTGGAGGGCTCCTACGAGCAGTACTTC. Translation gives CASSLLEGSYEQYF.

This clonotype has ten or more counts. V is TRBV6-2 or TRBV6-3 and J is TRBJ2-7; no firm D call. The CDR3 runs 10 residues. V was clipped by 5 bases and J by 6 bases, with 5 bases between them. Germline lookup yields CDR1 MNHEY and CDR2 SVGEGT. The DNA for the CDR3 is TGTGCCAGCAGTGGCGGCGAGCAGTACTTC. Amino acids: CASSGGEQYF.

CDR3: CASRTGGVSNYGYTF. The DNA for the CDR3 is TGTGCCAGCAGGACGGGAGGGGTTTCTAACTATGGCTACACCTTC. This chain links TRBV28 with TRBJ1-2, with D possibly matching TRBD1 (5 bases). Germline CDR1 MDHEN, CDR2 SYDVKM. Trimming pared 6 bases from V and 0 bases from J, leaving 14 bases between. The CDR3 spans 15 residues.

This clonotype has a count of ten or more. This chain uses TRBV20-1 with TRBJ1-5; D may be TRBD1 (6 bases). Germline-derived CDR1 and CDR2 are DFQATT and SNEGSKA (reference sequence). V was pared by 1 base and J by 0 bases, with 7 bases between. This CDR3 region has 14 residues. CDR3 sequence (DNA): TGCAGTGCTAGAGTAGGGGGTAGCAATCAGCCCCAGCATTTT. Amino acid sequence: CSARVGGSNQPQHF.

The J gene is TRBJ1-6, the V gene TRBV11-2; D is undetermined. Trimming cost V 7 bases and J 3 bases, with 7 bases left between them. The germline CDR1 and CDR2 sequences are SGHAT and FQNNGV. The CDR3 sequence is 13 residues long. CDR3: CASTAVYNSPLHF. CDR3 DNA sequence: TGTGCCAGCACAGCTGTCTATAATTCACCCCTCCACTTT. Variable domain in full (rest from reference TRBV11-2 and TRBJ1-6): EAGVAQSPRYKIIEKRQSVAFWCNPISGHATLYWYQQILGQGPKLLIQFQNNGVVDDSQLPKDRFSAERLKGVDSTLKIQPAKLEDSAVYLCASTAVYNSPLHFGNGTRLTVT.

As DNA, the CDR3 is TGCAGTGCGACCGGACTATCCTACACCGGGGAGCTGTTTTTT. Its protein product is CSATGLSYTGELFF. V usage is TRBV20-1 and J usage is TRBJ2-2; D may be TRBD2 (6 bases). The CDR3 loop spans 14 amino acids. The germline V gene has CDR1 DFQATT and CDR2 SNEGSKA (reference sequence). V was cut by 6 bases and J by 3 bases, with 14 bases left in between.

This clonotype has a handful of counts. The rearrangement links TRBV5-6 to TRBJ1-1, with TRBD1 identical over 9 bases. This CDR3 contains 13 residues. Germline V gene sequence: CDR1 SGHDT, CDR2 YYEEEE. The V gene end was trimmed by 2 bases and the J gene end by 8 bases; junction bases not matched to a gene: 4. CDR3 in amino acids: CASSFWDREEAFF. DNA for the CDR3: TGTGCCAGCAGCTTTTGGGACAGGGAAGAAGCTTTCTTT.